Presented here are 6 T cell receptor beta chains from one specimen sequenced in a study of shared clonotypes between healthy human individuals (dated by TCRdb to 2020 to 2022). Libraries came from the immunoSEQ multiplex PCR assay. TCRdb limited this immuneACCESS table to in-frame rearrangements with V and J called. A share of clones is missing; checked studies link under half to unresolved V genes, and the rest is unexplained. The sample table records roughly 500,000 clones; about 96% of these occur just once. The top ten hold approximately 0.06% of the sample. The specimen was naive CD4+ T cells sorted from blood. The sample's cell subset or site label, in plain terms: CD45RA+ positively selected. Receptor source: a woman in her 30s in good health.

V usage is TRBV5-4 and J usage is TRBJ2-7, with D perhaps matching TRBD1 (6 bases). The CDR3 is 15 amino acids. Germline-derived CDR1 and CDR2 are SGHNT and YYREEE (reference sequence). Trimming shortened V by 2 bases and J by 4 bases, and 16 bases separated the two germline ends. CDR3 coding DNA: TGTGCCAGCAGCTTCACGACAGGAGCTAAATACGAGCAGTACTTC. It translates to CASSFTTGAKYEQYF.

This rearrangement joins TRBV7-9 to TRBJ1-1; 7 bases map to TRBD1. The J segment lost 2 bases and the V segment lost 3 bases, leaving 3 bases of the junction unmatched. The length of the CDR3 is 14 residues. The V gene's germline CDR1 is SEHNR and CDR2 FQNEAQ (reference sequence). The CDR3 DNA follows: TGTGCCAGCAGCTTTGCAGGGGGTAACACTGAAGCTTTCTTT. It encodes CASSFAGGNTEAFF.

The CDR3 here is CASSDSGTSIYEQYF. CDR3 bases: TGCGCCAGCAGCGACTCCGGGACTAGTATCTACGAGCAGTACTTC. The chain recombines TRBV10-2 with TRBJ2-7; 8 bases align to TRBD2. The CDR3 has 15 residues. Per the germline V gene, CDR1 is WSHSY and CDR2 is SAAADI. The J segment lost 3 bases and the V segment lost 6 bases, leaving 10 bases of the junction unmatched.

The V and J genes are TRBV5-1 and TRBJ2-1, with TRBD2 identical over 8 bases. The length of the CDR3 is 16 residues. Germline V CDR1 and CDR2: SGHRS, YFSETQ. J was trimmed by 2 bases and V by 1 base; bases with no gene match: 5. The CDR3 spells CASSLSGAGAYNEQFF. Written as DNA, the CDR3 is TGCGCCAGCAGCTTGAGTGGAGCGGGGGCCTACAATGAGCAGTTCTTC. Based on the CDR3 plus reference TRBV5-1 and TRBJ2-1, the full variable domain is KAGVTQTPRYLIKTRGQQVTLSCSPISGHRSVSWYQQTPGQGLQFLFEYFSETQRNKGNFPGRFSGRQFSNSRSEMNVSTLELGDSALYLCASSLSGAGAYNEQFFGPGTRLTVL.

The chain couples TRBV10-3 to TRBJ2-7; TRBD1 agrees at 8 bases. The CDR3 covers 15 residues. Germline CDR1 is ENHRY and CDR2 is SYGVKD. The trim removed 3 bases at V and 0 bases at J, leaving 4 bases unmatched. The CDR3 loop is CAISDSGTGSYEQYF. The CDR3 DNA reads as TGTGCCATCAGTGATTCCGGGACAGGCTCCTACGAGCAGTACTTC.

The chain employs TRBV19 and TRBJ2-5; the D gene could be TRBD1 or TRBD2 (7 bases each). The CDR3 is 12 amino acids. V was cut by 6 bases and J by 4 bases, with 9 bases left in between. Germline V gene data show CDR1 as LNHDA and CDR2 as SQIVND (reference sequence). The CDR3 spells CASSRGGETQYF. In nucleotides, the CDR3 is TGTGCCAGTAGCAGGGGGGGAGAGACCCAGTACTTC.